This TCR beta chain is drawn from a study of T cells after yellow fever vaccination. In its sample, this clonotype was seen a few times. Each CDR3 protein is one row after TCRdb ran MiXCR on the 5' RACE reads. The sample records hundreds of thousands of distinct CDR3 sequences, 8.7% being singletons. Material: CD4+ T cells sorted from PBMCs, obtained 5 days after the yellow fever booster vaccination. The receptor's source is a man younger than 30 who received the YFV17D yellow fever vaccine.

CDR3 DNA: TGCGCCAGCAGCAGGGGGACAAACTCTGGGGCCAACGTCCTGACTTTC. The encoded protein is CASSRGTNSGANVLTF. The V call is TRBV5-1, the J call TRBJ2-6; maybe TRBD1 (6 bases). Germline V gene lookup returns CDR1 SGHRS and CDR2 YFSETQ. The CDR3 runs 16 residues. Trimming removed 4 bases from V and 0 bases from J, with 11 bases in between.